This passage covers 25 T cell receptor beta chains from one sample sequenced in a study of T cell responses to AZD1222 COVID-19 vaccine. Sequencing was performed with immunoSEQ multiplex PCR; in TCRdb, only in-frame clones are kept and a portion is missing. The sample contains 100,000 or so clones, more than 90% of which appear only once. This sample comprised peripheral blood, obtained on day 0 of AZD1222 vaccination. Receptors originate from an adult in good health.

The chain carries TRBV3-1 (or the pseudogene TRBV3-2) and TRBJ2-2; D perhaps matches TRBD1 (5 bases). From germline, CDR1 is LGHDT and CDR2 YNNKEL (reference sequence). The CDR3 loop spans 19 amino acids. Trimming removed 0 bases at V and 0 bases at J, with 17 bases between. The CDR3 region has the DNA TGTGCCAGCAGCCAAGATCCCTCTAGGGGTGGCCCGAACACCGGGGAGCTGTTTTTT. The encoded protein is CASSQDPSRGGPNTGELFF.

The genes are TRBV7-2 and TRBJ2-1; 13 nucleotides line up with TRBD2. The CDR3 length is 18 residues. CDR1 is SGHTA, CDR2 FQGNSA, per germline. J gave up 0 bases and V 1 base, and 3 bases lay outside the gene matches. The CDR3 coding sequence is TGTGCCAGCAGCTTAGGGACTAGCGGGAGCGGCTCCTACAATGAGCAGTTCTTC. It codes for CASSLGTSGSGSYNEQFF.

The chain carries TRBV19 and TRBJ1-5, with D unclear. The CDR3 extends over 15 amino acids. Germline V gene data show CDR1 as LNHDA and CDR2 as SQIVND (reference sequence). V was shortened by 4 bases and J by 3 bases, with 13 bases between the two germline ends. CDR3 region: CASSSQGQVNQPQHF. The CDR3 nucleotides read TGTGCCAGTAGTAGTCAAGGGCAGGTCAATCAGCCCCAGCATTTT.

The genes are TRBV3-1 (or the pseudogene TRBV3-2) and TRBJ2-3; tentatively, D is TRBD1 (5 bases). Germline loops: CDR1 LGHDT, CDR2 YNNKEL (reference sequence). V lost 1 base and J 2 bases, leaving 10 bases between the germline ends. The CDR3 is 15 amino acids. The CDR3 region has the DNA TGTGCCAGCAGCCAAGGACCAGGGTCCACAGATACGCAGTATTTT. Translated: CASSQGPGSTDTQYF.

The V call is TRBV19, the J call TRBJ1-2, with unresolved D. The CDR3 is 14 residues long. The ends were cut back, 5 bases at V and 1 base at J, with 11 bases in the middle. The V gene's germline CDR1 is LNHDA and CDR2 SQIVND (reference sequence). Here the CDR3 reads CASSSSSINYGYTF. The CDR3 nucleotides read TGTGCCAGTAGTTCCAGCTCAATTAACTATGGCTACACCTTC.

This clone was detected only once. V is TRBV19 and J is TRBJ2-1; unclear D gene. V was pared by 4 bases and J by 7 bases, with 11 bases between. The germline V gene encodes CDR1 LNHDA and CDR2 SQIVND (reference sequence). This CDR3 is built from 13 residues. CDR3 nucleotides: TGTGCCAGTAGTACCATAGGGCGGAATGAGCAGTTCTTC. Amino acid sequence: CASSTIGRNEQFF.

The sample holds one count of this clone. The CDR3 region has the DNA TGTGCCAGTAGTATTGGGCAGGGCTCTGGAAACACCATATATTTT. This translates into CASSIGQGSGNTIYF. This chain joins TRBV19 and TRBJ1-3; tentatively, D is TRBD1 (5 bases). Between the trimmed V and J ends, which lost 3 bases and 0 bases, there was a span of 9 bases. This CDR3 is 15 amino acids long. Germline assignment: CDR1 LNHDA and CDR2 SQIVND (reference sequence).

J is TRBJ2-2 and V is TRBV11-2; D unclear. Germline CDR1 and CDR2: SGHAT and FQNNGV. This CDR3 contains 14 residues. V lost 2 bases and J lost 1, with 5 bases in between. The CDR3 nucleotides are TGTGCCAGCAGCTTACTAGTGAACACCGGGGAGCTGTTTTTT. This codes for CASSLLVNTGELFF.

The chain has TRBV5-1 and TRBJ2-3, with 9 bases matching TRBD1. This CDR3 spans 14 amino acids. The germline V gene encodes CDR1 SGHRS and CDR2 YFSETQ. V was clipped by 5 bases and J by 5 bases; unmatched bases: 6. The CDR3 nucleotides are TGCGCCAGCAGTATAACAGGGGGCATAGATACGCAGTATTTT. Amino acid sequence: CASSITGGIDTQYF.

The genes are TRBV9 and TRBJ2-3; perhaps TRBD2 as D (6 bases). The CDR3 has 15 residues. Germline loops: CDR1 SGDLS, CDR2 YYNGEE. V was cut by 0 bases and J by 6 bases, with 14 bases left in between. The CDR3 loop is CASSVGPGAGDTQYF. DNA for the CDR3: TGTGCCAGCAGCGTAGGTCCAGGAGCGGGCGATACGCAGTATTTT. The variable domain in full, completed from reference TRBV9 and TRBJ2-3, reads DSGVTQTPKHLITATGQRVTLRCSPRSGDLSVYWYQQSLDQGLQFLIQYYNGEERAKGNILERFSAQQFPDLHSELNLSSLELGDSALYFCASSVGPGAGDTQYFGPGTRLTVL.

V gene TRBV7-2 combines with J gene TRBJ1-5, with D maybe TRBD1 (5 bases). V dropped 4 bases and J dropped 0 bases, with 16 bases sitting between them. CDR3 size: 17 residues. CDR1 SGHTA and CDR2 FQGNSA come from the germline V gene. CDR3: CASSSAGQPNSNQPQHF. The CDR3 coding sequence is TGTGCCAGCAGCTCAGCGGGGCAACCCAATAGCAATCAGCCCCAGCATTTT.

The chain combines TRBV7-9 with TRBJ1-1; TRBD1 is a possible D gene (5 bases). CDR1 SEHNR and CDR2 FQNEAQ come from the germline V gene (reference sequence). V was pared by 4 bases and J by 9 bases, with 9 bases between. CDR3 length: 11 residues. The chain's CDR3 is CASSSGFKAFF. The CDR3 DNA reads TGTGCCAGCAGCTCAGGGTTCAAAGCTTTCTTT. Filled out from reference TRBV7-9 and TRBJ1-1, the complete variable domain reads DTGVSQNPRHKITKRGQNVTFRCDPISEHNRLYWYRQTLGQGPEFLTYFQNEAQLEKSRLLSDRFSAERPKGSFSTLEIQRTEQGDSAMYLCASSSGFKAFFGQGTRLTVV.

The chain uses TRBV3-1 (or the pseudogene TRBV3-2) and TRBJ1-2, with D maybe TRBD1 (5 bases). CDR3 length: 14 residues. V was pared by 2 bases and J by 7 bases, with 14 bases between. Germline V gene lookup returns CDR1 LGHDT and CDR2 YNNKEL (reference sequence). The CDR3 coding sequence is TGTGCCAGCAGCCAACAAGGGGCTTGGTCTGGCTACACCTTC. Its protein is CASSQQGAWSGYTF.

The J gene is TRBJ1-2, the V gene TRBV4-3; D gene uncertain. CDR1 LGHNA and CDR2 YSLEER come from the germline V gene. This CDR3 has 14 residues. Trimming took 0 bases from V and 4 from J, leaving 9 bases between them. The CDR3 coding sequence is TGCGCCAGCAGCCAAGAGTGGGCGAGCTATGGCTACACCTTC. Its translation: CASSQEWASYGYTF.

The J gene is TRBJ1-3, the V gene TRBV29-1, with D perhaps TRBD1 (6 bases). Germline V lookup: CDR1 SQVTM, CDR2 ANQGSEA. This CDR3 contains 12 residues. Trimming took 7 bases from V and 8 from J, leaving 15 bases between them. CDR3 in DNA: TGCAGCGCCGGGGGCCTTTCAGACACCATATATTTT. Translated: CSAGGLSDTIYF.

This sequence joins TRBV6-5 and TRBJ1-4; 8 nucleotides align to TRBD1. This CDR3 is built from 14 residues. Germline lookup yields CDR1 MNHEY and CDR2 SVGAGI. Trimming cost V 5 bases and J 6 bases; bases outside gene matches: 5. The CDR3 spells CASSPGQGYEKLFF. The DNA for the CDR3 is TGTGCCAGCAGTCCAGGACAGGGCTATGAAAAACTGTTTTTT.

This clone was found a few times. V gene TRBV30 combines with J gene TRBJ1-6; D gene unclear. Germline lookup yields CDR1 GTSNPN and CDR2 SVGIG (reference sequence). V was pared by 0 bases and J by 7 bases, with 4 bases between. This CDR3 is built from 12 residues. For the CDR3, the DNA is TGTGCCTGGAGTGTACCAAATTCACCCCTCCACTTT. Translated, it gives CAWSVPNSPLHF.

This clone was observed once. This chain uses TRBV2 with TRBJ1-1; D remains unclear. Germline lookup yields CDR1 SNHLY and CDR2 FYNNEI. The CDR3 runs 13 residues. V was shortened by 5 bases and J by 5 bases, with 12 bases between the two germline ends. CDR3 bases: TGTGCCAGCAGTACATACAGTAAGACTGAAGCTTTCTTT. It encodes CASSTYSKTEAFF.

The CDR3 DNA reads as TGTGCCAGTAGTATAGATCAGAGGGGTTTTGGGGCCAACGTCCTGACTTTC. Protein product: CASSIDQRGFGANVLTF. The chain recombines TRBV19 with TRBJ2-6; D tentatively reads TRBD1 or TRBD2 (5 bases each). Between the trimmed V and J ends, which lost 0 bases and 3 bases, there was a span of 12 bases. CDR1 LNHDA and CDR2 SQIVND come from the germline V gene (reference sequence). The CDR3 runs to 17 residues.

The chain joins TRBV5-1 to TRBJ2-3, with D unclear. This CDR3 contains 14 residues. CDR1 is SGHRS, CDR2 YFSETQ, per germline. V lost 0 bases to trimming and J lost 4 bases, with 9 bases between them. This CDR3 is CASSLALGSDTQYF. As DNA, the CDR3 is TGCGCCAGCAGCTTGGCTCTAGGGTCAGATACGCAGTATTTT.

The J gene is TRBJ2-1, the V gene TRBV14; 9 positions match TRBD2. This CDR3 region has 13 residues. Looked up from germline, CDR1 is SGHDN and CDR2 is FVKESK. V lost 4 bases, J lost 6 bases, and 1 base stayed unmatched. The CDR3 coding sequence is TGTGCCAGCAGCCGACTAGCGGTCAATGAGCAGTTCTTC. Translated: CASSRLAVNEQFF.

The chain recombines TRBV29-1 with TRBJ2-7; D gene unclear. The CDR3 covers 13 residues. The ends were cut back, 4 bases at V and 4 bases at J, with 14 bases in the middle. The V gene's germline CDR1 is SQVTM and CDR2 ANQGSEA. CDR3: CSVGNGVKYEQYF. The CDR3 DNA sequence: TGCAGCGTTGGAAACGGAGTGAAGTACGAGCAGTACTTC.

This clone was seen only once. The chain employs TRBV24-1 and TRBJ2-7, with 10 bases that match TRBD1. CDR3 size: 18 residues. Losses at the gene ends were 3 bases for V and 3 bases for J; bases not matched to a gene: 13. The germline V gene encodes CDR1 KGHDR and CDR2 SFDVKD. The CDR3 DNA reads TGTGCCACCAGTGATGCGACAGGGGGCGTTGGTAGCCTCTACGAGCAGTACTTC. Encoded protein: CATSDATGGVGSLYEQYF.

J is TRBJ2-7 and V is TRBV7-2; possibly TRBD1 or TRBD2 for D (5 bases each). The CDR3 sequence is 13 residues long. Germline-derived CDR1 and CDR2 are SGHTA and FQGNSA. V was clipped by 4 bases and J by 3 bases, with 10 bases between them. The CDR3 coding sequence is TGTGCCAGCAGCTCTCCGGGGCACTACGAGCAGTACTTC. It translates to CASSSPGHYEQYF.

The genes are TRBV28 and TRBJ2-3; 8 positions match TRBD2. V was pared by 2 bases and J by 5 bases, with 6 bases of the junction left unmatched. The CDR3 length is 15 residues. Germline V lookup: CDR1 MDHEN, CDR2 SYDVKM. The CDR3 DNA reads TGTGCCAGCAGTTTAAGCGGGGGCACAGGAGATACGCAGTATTTT. This encodes CASSLSGGTGDTQYF. The complete variable domain, with remaining parts taken from reference TRBV28 and TRBJ2-3, reads DVKVTQSSRYLVKRTGEKVFLECVQDMDHENMFWYRQDPGLGLRLIYFSYDVKMKEKGDIPEGYSVSREKKERFSLILESASTNQTSMYLCASSLSGGTGDTQYFGPGTRLTVL.